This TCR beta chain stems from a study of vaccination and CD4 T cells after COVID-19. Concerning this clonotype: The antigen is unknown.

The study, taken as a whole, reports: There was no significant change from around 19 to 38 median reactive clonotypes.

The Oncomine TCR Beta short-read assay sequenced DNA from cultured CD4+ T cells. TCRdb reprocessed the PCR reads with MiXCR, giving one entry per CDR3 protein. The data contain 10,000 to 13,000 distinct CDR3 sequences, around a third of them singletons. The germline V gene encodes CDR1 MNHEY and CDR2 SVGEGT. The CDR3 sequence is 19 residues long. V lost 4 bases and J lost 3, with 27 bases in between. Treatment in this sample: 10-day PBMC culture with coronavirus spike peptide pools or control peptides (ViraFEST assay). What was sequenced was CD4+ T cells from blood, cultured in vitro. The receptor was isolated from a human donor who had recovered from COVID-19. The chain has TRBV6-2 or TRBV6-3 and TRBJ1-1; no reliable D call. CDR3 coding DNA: TGTGCCAGCAGTTTTAGCCGGCGGACCCGCAGATGGGAGGACACTGAAGCTTTCTTT. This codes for CASSFSRRTRRWEDTEAFF.